The 26 T cell receptor beta chains reported below all come from one sample, sequenced in a study of blood T cell repertoires in COVID-19 (dated by TCRdb to the early 2020s). Library generation was performed with the immunoSEQ multiplex PCR assay. Not all clones reach the TCRdb copy of this immuneACCESS table, which keeps in-frame sequences only. Checked studies attribute under half of the gap to unresolved V genes and leave the rest unexplained. Present in this sample are about 100,000 clones, 80% to 90% of which were seen just once. The ten largest clones capture less than 3.5% of the sample. Sequencing was performed on PBMCs or T cells enriched from blood (not recorded which). All receptors come from a woman aged 50 to 65 who had recovered from COVID-19.

Only one count was recorded for this clone. This sequence joins TRBV19 and TRBJ2-1, with TRBD2 matching 12 bases. Germline V gives CDR1 LNHDA, CDR2 SQIVND (reference sequence). The CDR3 is made up of 16 amino acids. V dropped 4 bases and J dropped 12; count of bases not matched to a gene: 13. The CDR3, as DNA: TGTGCCAGTAGTACATTGCTAGCGGGAGGGCCCTCGTCGCAGTTCTTC. This translates into CASSTLLAGGPSSQFF.

The chain carries TRBV30 and TRBJ2-2, with 8 bases matching TRBD2. The germline V gene has CDR1 GTSNPN and CDR2 SVGIG (reference sequence). The CDR3 sequence is 19 residues long. V trimming: 0 bases; J trimming: 5 bases; junction bases outside the gene matches: 17. CDR3 sequence (DNA): TGTGCCTGGAGTGTTTTAGCGGGATCGGGAGGGGGTAGGACCGGGGAGCTGTTTTTT. It translates to CAWSVLAGSGGGRTGELFF.

This chain links TRBV28 with TRBJ2-7, with 12 bases fitting TRBD1. CDR3 size: 14 residues. V lost 8 bases to trimming and J lost 3 bases; unmatched junction nucleotides: 5. The germline gives CDR1 MDHEN, CDR2 SYDVKM. The CDR3 loop is CASGTGGWGYEQYF. Written as DNA, the CDR3 is TGTGCCAGCGGGACAGGGGGCTGGGGCTACGAGCAGTACTTC.

V gene TRBV28 combines with J gene TRBJ1-3, with 9 bases aligning to TRBD1. V trimming: 5 bases; J trimming: 3 bases; junction bases outside the gene matches: 5. CDR1 MDHEN and CDR2 SYDVKM come from the germline V gene. The CDR3 sequence is 15 residues long. The CDR3: CASSPGTGYGNTIYF. In nucleotides, the CDR3 is TGTGCCAGCAGTCCCGGGACAGGGTATGGAAACACCATATATTTT.

The chain employs TRBV28 and TRBJ2-4, with 9 nucleotides matching TRBD1. This CDR3 region has 11 residues. V dropped 6 bases and J dropped 11; count of bases not matched to a gene: 2. Germline-derived CDR1 and CDR2 are MDHEN and SYDVKM. DNA for the CDR3: TGTGCCAGCAGCAGGACAGGGGTTCAGTACTTC. Its protein product is CASSRTGVQYF.

This rearrangement joins TRBV28 to TRBJ1-3; tentatively, D is TRBD1 (5 bases). Germline V gene sequence: CDR1 MDHEN, CDR2 SYDVKM. Trimming removed 5 bases at V and 2 bases at J, with 16 bases between. CDR3 length equals 16 residues. Here the CDR3 DNA reads TGTGCCAGCAGTGAGAAAGGGGATCCCGCTGGAAACACCATATATTTT. It codes for CASSEKGDPAGNTIYF.

The chain couples TRBV6-5 to TRBJ2-3; 7 nucleotides align to TRBD1. CDR1 and CDR2 (germline): MNHEY, SVGAGI. The CDR3 covers 14 residues. V trimming: 6 bases; J trimming: 0 bases; junction bases outside the gene matches: 3. CDR3: CASRQGVSTDTQYF. The CDR3 nucleotides are TGTGCCAGCAGGCAGGGGGTTAGCACAGATACGCAGTATTTT.

V is TRBV2 and J is TRBJ2-5, with 10 bases fitting TRBD2. Germline assignment: CDR1 SNHLY and CDR2 FYNNEI. This CDR3 is built from 13 residues. V gave up 11 bases and J gave up 4 bases; unmatched junction bases: 7. DNA for the CDR3: TGTGCCGGAAGCGGGGGGGCTAGAGAGACCCAGTACTTC. Its protein is CAGSGGARETQYF.

This chain connects TRBV4-2 to TRBJ1-5, with a weak D call TRBD1 (6 bases). The V end was cut by 1 base, the J end by 5 bases, with 12 bases between. This CDR3 region has 15 residues. Looked up from germline, CDR1 is LGHNA and CDR2 is YNFKEQ. In DNA form, the CDR3 reads TGTGCCAGCAGCCAAGGAGGGACATCCGATCAGCCCCAGCATTTT. It codes for CASSQGGTSDQPQHF.

This clone was seen once. This rearrangement joins TRBV5-1 to TRBJ2-3, with 7 nucleotides matching TRBD2. The CDR3 spans 18 residues. V lost 0 bases to trimming and J lost 0 bases; unmatched junction nucleotides: 10. Looked up from germline, CDR1 is SGHRS and CDR2 is YFSETQ. CDR3 protein: CASSLARGGRSSTDTQYF. The CDR3 DNA reads TGCGCCAGCAGCTTGGCGAGGGGCGGGAGAAGTAGCACAGATACGCAGTATTTT.

The genes are TRBV6-6 and TRBJ1-3; no clear D. Germline values: CDR1 MNHNY, CDR2 SVGAGI (reference sequence). Trimming took 4 bases from V and 2 from J, leaving 9 bases between them. The CDR3 consists of 14 residues. Here the CDR3 reads CASSLGFPGNTIYF. CDR3 DNA: TGTGCCAGCAGTTTGGGCTTCCCTGGAAACACCATATATTTT.

The chain links TRBV27 to TRBJ2-7; tentative D call: TRBD1 (5 bases). CDR3 length: 15 residues. Trimming removed 3 bases from V and 4 bases from J, with 16 bases in between. Germline CDR1 MNHEY, CDR2 SMNVEV (reference sequence). The chain's CDR3 is CASSFSTARNYEQYF. The CDR3 bases are TGTGCCAGCAGTTTTTCGACAGCAAGAAATTACGAGCAGTACTTC.

The sample holds a few counts of this clone. The gene calls are TRBV12-3 or TRBV12-4 and TRBJ1-2, with TRBD1 identical over 8 bases. V shed 7 bases and J 8 bases; nucleotides not matched to a gene: 9. The length of the CDR3 is 13 residues. The CDR3 DNA reads as TGTGCCAGCACCCCGACAGGGGTGGAGGGCTACACCTTC. Translated, it gives CASTPTGVEGYTF.

The CDR3 DNA reads TGCGCCAGCAGTCAAGCAGGGGGCGTAGATACGCAGTATTTT. This sequence encodes CASSQAGGVDTQYF. The V gene is TRBV23-1, the J gene TRBJ2-3; 8 bases are a match to TRBD1. TRBV23-1 is an ORF; its function is uncertain. With 2 bases clipped from V and 5 bases from J, the junction kept 3 bases outside the gene matches. This CDR3 region has 14 residues.

There are a few counts of this clone. The chain joins TRBV5-5 to TRBJ1-2; 9 bases fit TRBD1. V lost 2 bases to trimming and J lost 4 bases; unmatched junction nucleotides: 6. The CDR3 spans 15 residues. In germline, CDR1 is SGHKS, CDR2 YYEKEE (reference sequence). The CDR3 region has the DNA TGTGCCAGCAGCTTATCCTGGACAGGGGTCTATGGCTACACCTTC. It is translated as CASSLSWTGVYGYTF.

This rearrangement joins TRBV7-6 to TRBJ2-1, with unresolved D. This CDR3 is 12 amino acids long. Germline lookup yields CDR1 SGHVS and CDR2 FNYEAQ. Deletions cut 5 bases from V and 2 bases from J, with 4 bases between. CDR3 residues: CASSPTYNEQFF. The CDR3, as DNA: TGTGCCAGCAGCCCAACCTACAATGAGCAGTTCTTC.

This rearrangement joins TRBV5-4 to TRBJ2-3; D may be TRBD2 (6 bases). Germline V lookup: CDR1 SGHNT, CDR2 YYREEE (reference sequence). V lost 3 bases to trimming and J lost 4 bases, with 6 bases between them. This CDR3 contains 12 residues. The CDR3 protein is CASSWGADTQYF. CDR3 coding DNA: TGTGCCAGCAGCTGGGGGGCAGATACGCAGTATTTT.

The chain links TRBV9 to TRBJ1-5, with 7 bases fitting TRBD1. The ends lost 0 bases at V and 2 bases at J; junction bases unmatched: 2. The CDR3 consists of 15 residues. CDR1 is SGDLS and CDR2 is YYNGEE in the germline V gene. The CDR3 DNA sequence: TGTGCCAGCAGCGTAGACGGGACAGGCAATCAGCCCCAGCATTTT. It yields the protein CASSVDGTGNQPQHF.

V is TRBV28 and J is TRBJ2-1, with 12 bases fitting TRBD2. Germline CDR1 is MDHEN and CDR2 is SYDVKM. Trimming at V came to 5 bases and at J to 8 bases, leaving 10 bases not matched to a gene. The CDR3 is 16 residues long. The CDR3 protein is CASSVMTSGRGDEQFF. Here the CDR3 DNA reads TGTGCCAGCAGTGTGATGACTAGCGGGAGAGGTGATGAGCAGTTCTTC. Looking up the rest from reference TRBV28 and TRBJ2-1 gives the full variable domain: DVKVTQSSRYLVKRTGEKVFLECVQDMDHENMFWYRQDPGLGLRLIYFSYDVKMKEKGDIPEGYSVSREKKERFSLILESASTNQTSMYLCASSVMTSGRGDEQFFGPGTRLTVL.

This chain uses TRBV6-5 with TRBJ2-5; maybe TRBD1 (6 bases). Trimming removed 8 bases at V and 0 bases at J, with 13 bases between. The CDR3 consists of 14 residues. Germline V gene data show CDR1 as MNHEY and CDR2 as SVGAGI. The CDR3 protein is CASSNNRDQETQYF. CDR3 sequence (DNA): TGTGCCAGCTCGAACAACAGGGACCAAGAGACCCAGTACTTC.

This clone was seen a single time. The V and J genes are TRBV7-3 and TRBJ1-6; D ambiguous. Looked up from germline, CDR1 is SGHTA and CDR2 is FQGTGA. The CDR3 runs 14 residues. Trimming took off 1 base at V and 4 bases at J, with 5 bases between the two ends. The CDR3 nucleotides are TGTGCCAGCAGCTTAAACCAGTATAATTCACCCCTCCACTTT. Encoded protein: CASSLNQYNSPLHF.

The CDR3 protein is CASSLGGQRNTEAFF. CDR3 nucleotides: TGTGCCAGCAGCCTAGGGGGACAACGAAACACTGAAGCTTTCTTT. The genes are TRBV7-3 and TRBJ1-1, with a weak D call TRBD1 (6 bases). Germline CDR1 SGHTA, CDR2 FQGTGA. This CDR3 is 15 amino acids long. With 5 bases removed from V and 2 bases from J, the gap between germline ends came to 15 bases.

This clone is a singleton in its sample. V usage is TRBV10-1 and J usage is TRBJ1-2; 7 positions match TRBD1. Trimming took 5 bases from V and 7 from J; bases not matched to a gene: 7. Germline loops: CDR1 WNHNN, CDR2 SYGVQD (reference sequence). The CDR3 runs to 13 residues. The CDR3 coding sequence is TGCGCCAGCAGTTCGACAGGGAGTTTTGGCTACACCTTC. It codes for CASSSTGSFGYTF.

The genes are TRBV29-1 and TRBJ1-1; no definite D call. Germline V gene sequence: CDR1 SQVTM, CDR2 ANQGSEA. V was cut by 6 bases and J by 5 bases, with 7 bases left in between. The CDR3 length is 10 residues. CDR3 sequence: CSVEVTEAFF. Here the CDR3 DNA reads TGCAGCGTGGAGGTGACTGAAGCTTTCTTT.

Concerning this clone itself: An end of the junction does not agree with germline; a read error may underlie this. The chain links TRBV29-1 to TRBJ1-2; possibly TRBD1 for D (5 bases). There are 9 residues in the CDR3. The V gene's germline CDR1 is SQVTM and CDR2 ANQGSEA. CDR3 DNA sequence: TGCAGCGTTGAACAGTGGGGGGCCTTC. This encodes CSVEQWGAF.

This chain joins TRBV28 and TRBJ1-1; perhaps TRBD1 as D (5 bases). Germline V gene lookup returns CDR1 MDHEN and CDR2 SYDVKM. V gave up 4 bases and J gave up 2 bases, with 14 bases separating them. This CDR3 is 15 amino acids long. CDR3 nucleotide sequence: TGTGCCAGCAGTTCCCCAGGGCAGTCCAACACTGAAGCTTTCTTT. Protein product: CASSSPGQSNTEAFF.